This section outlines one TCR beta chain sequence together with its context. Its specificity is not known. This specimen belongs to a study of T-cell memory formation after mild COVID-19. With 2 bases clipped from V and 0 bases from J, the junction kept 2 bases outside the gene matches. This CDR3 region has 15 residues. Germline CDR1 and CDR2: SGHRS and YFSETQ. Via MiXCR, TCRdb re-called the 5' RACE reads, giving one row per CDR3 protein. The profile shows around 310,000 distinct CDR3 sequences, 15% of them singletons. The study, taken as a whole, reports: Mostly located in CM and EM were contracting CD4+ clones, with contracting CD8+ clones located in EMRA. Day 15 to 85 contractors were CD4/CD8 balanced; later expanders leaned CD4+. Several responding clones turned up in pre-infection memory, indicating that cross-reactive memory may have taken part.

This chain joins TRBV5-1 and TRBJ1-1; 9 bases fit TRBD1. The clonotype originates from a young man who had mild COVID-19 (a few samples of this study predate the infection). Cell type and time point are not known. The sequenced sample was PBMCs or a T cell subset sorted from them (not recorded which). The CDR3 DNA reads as TGCGCCAGCAGCTTTACAGGGGGCATGAACACTGAAGCTTTCTTT. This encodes CASSFTGGMNTEAFF. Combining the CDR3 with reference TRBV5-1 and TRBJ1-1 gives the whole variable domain KAGVTQTPRYLIKTRGQQVTLSCSPISGHRSVSWYQQTPGQGLQFLFEYFSETQRNKGNFPGRFSGRQFSNSRSEMNVSTLELGDSALYLCASSFTGGMNTEAFFGQGTRLTVV.